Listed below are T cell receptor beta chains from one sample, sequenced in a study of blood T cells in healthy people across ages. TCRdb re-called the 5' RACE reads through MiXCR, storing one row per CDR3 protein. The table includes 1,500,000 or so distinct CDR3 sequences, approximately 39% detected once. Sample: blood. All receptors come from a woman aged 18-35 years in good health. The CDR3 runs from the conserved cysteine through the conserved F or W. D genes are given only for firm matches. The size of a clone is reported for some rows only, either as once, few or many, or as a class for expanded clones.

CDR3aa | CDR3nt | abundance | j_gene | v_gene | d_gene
CASSFASGGQETQYF | TGTGCCAGCAGTTTCGCTAGCGGGGGGCAAGAGACCCAGTACTTC | . | TRBJ2-5 | TRBV28 | TRBD2
CATSDPKLGNTQYF | TGTGCCACCAGTGACCCCAAGTTGGGGAATACGCAGTATTTT | few | TRBJ2-3 | TRBV24-1 | .
CASSSVGTNTGELFF | TGTGCCAGCAGTTCTGTAGGCACGAACACCGGGGAGCTGTTTTTT | . | TRBJ2-2 | TRBV27 | .
CASRYGTLNEQYF | TGTGCCAGCAGATACGGGACACTGAATGAGCAGTACTTC | . | TRBJ2-5 | TRBV6-2/TRBV6-3 | .
CSARWGERGYTF | TGCAGTGCTAGATGGGGAGAGAGGGGCTACACCTTC | many | TRBJ1-2 | TRBV20-1 | .
CASSELGGDDYGYTF | TGTGCCAGCAGTGAATTGGGAGGGGATGACTATGGCTACACCTTC | many | TRBJ1-2 | TRBV25-1 | .
CASSLGSGRIYEQFF | TGTGCTAGCAGCTTAGGTAGCGGGAGGATCTATGAGCAGTTCTTC | few | TRBJ2-1 | TRBV7-3 | TRBD2
CASSQVGQLSNTGELFF | TGTGCCAGCAGCCAAGTAGGACAGCTGTCGAACACCGGGGAGCTGTTTTTT | . | TRBJ2-2 | TRBV3-1 | .
CASSSAGLAGYNEQFF | TGTGCCAGCAGTTCCGCGGGACTAGCGGGGTACAATGAGCAGTTCTTC | . | TRBJ2-1 | TRBV28 | TRBD2
CASSYSGRAGEKLFF | TGTGCCAGCAGTTACTCGGGCAGGGCGGGTGAAAAACTGTTTTTT | few | TRBJ1-4 | TRBV6-6 | .
CASMPTLGQYYEQYF | TGCGCCAGCATGCCCACCTTAGGACAGTACTACGAGCAGTACTTC | few | TRBJ2-7 | TRBV5-1 | .